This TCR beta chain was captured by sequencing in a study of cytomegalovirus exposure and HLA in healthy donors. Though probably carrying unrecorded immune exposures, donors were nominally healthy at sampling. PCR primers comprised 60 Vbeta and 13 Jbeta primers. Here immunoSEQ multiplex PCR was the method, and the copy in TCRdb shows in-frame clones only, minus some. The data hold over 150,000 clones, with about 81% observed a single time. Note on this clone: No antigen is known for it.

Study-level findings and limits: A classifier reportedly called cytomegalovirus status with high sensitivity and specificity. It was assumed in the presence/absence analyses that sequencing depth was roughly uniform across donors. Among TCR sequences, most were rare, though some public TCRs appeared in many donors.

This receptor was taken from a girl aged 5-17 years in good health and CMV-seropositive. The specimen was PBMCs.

Written as DNA, the CDR3 is TGTGCCAGCAGCGTAGTAGCGGGCCGACAAGAGACCCAGTACTTC. As protein: CASSVVAGRQETQYF. The rearrangement uses TRBV7-2 and TRBJ2-5; 7 positions agree with TRBD2. V lost 5 bases to trimming and J lost 2 bases; unmatched junction nucleotides: 8. The CDR3 totals 15 residues. Germline V lookup: CDR1 SGHTA, CDR2 FQGNSA.